This T cell receptor beta chain was captured by sequencing in a study of T cell responses to AZD1222 COVID-19 vaccine. TCRdb keeps only in-frame clones here, not all; method: immunoSEQ multiplex PCR. The data hold around 45,000 clones, with 90% observed a single time. Points from the study as a whole: Recipients of AZD1222 seropositive at baseline numbered only 6 or 7. Sampling that yielded the repertoires occurred only after the peak T cell response. The CD4 TCRs associated with vaccination extended across spike and predominated at 160-218 and 743-854.

Note on this clone: Its antigen remains unknown.

Germline V gene data show CDR1 as SGHVS and CDR2 as FQNEAQ. V lost 2 bases, J lost 7 bases, and 12 bases lay in between. CDR3 length: 15 residues. This TCR was recovered from an adult who received the AZD1222 COVID-19 vaccine. Material: peripheral blood, obtained 28 days after the second AZD1222 dose. The chain uses TRBV7-8 and TRBJ1-6, with D tentatively TRBD1 (5 bases). The CDR3 protein is CASSLTWGGNSPLHF. The CDR3 DNA is TGTGCCAGCAGCTTAACCTGGGGCGGCAATTCACCCCTCCACTTT.